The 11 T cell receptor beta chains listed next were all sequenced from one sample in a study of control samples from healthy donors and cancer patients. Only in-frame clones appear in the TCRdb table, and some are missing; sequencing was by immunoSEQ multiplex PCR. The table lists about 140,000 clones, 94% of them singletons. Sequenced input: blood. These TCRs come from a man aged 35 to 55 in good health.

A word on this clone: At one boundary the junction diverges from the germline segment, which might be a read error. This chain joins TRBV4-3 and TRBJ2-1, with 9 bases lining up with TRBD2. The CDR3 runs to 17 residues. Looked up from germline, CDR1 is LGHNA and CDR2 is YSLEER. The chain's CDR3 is CTSSQGSVRIAGAEQFF. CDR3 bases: TGCACCAGCAGCCAAGGTTCGGTGAGAATAGCGGGGGCCGAGCAGTTCTTC.

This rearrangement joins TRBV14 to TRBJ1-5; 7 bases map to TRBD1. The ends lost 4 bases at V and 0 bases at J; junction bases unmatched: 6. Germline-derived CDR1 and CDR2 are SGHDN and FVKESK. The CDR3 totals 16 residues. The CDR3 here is CASSPGGRNSNQPQHF. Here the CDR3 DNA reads TGTGCCAGCAGCCCAGGGGGGCGGAATAGCAATCAGCCCCAGCATTTT.

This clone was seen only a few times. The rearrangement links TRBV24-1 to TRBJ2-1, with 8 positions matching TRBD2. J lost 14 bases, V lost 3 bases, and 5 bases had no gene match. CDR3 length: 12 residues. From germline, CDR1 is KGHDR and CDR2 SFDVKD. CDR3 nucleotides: TGTGCCACCAGTGATGGGACTAGGATGGAGTTCTTC. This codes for CATSDGTRMEFF.

CDR3 sequence (DNA): TGTGCCAGCAGCGTAGACCCCAGGAGCACAGATACGCAGTATTTT. Amino acids: CASSVDPRSTDTQYF. The chain combines TRBV9 with TRBJ2-3; unclear D gene. The CDR3 covers 15 residues. The germline V and J ends were trimmed by 0 bases and 0 bases, with 8 bases remaining between them. CDR1 is SGDLS, CDR2 YYNGEE, per germline.

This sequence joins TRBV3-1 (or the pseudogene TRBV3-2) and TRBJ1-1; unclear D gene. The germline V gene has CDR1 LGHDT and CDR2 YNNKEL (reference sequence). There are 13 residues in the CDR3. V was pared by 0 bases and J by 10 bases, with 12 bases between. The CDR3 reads CASSQDRRSRAFF. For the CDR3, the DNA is TGTGCCAGCAGCCAAGATCGTAGGAGTCGAGCTTTCTTT.

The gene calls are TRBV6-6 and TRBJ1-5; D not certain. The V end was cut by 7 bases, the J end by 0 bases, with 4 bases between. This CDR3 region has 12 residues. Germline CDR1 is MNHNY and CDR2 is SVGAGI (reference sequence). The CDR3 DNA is TGTGCCAGCACGCTTAGCAATCAGCCCCAGCATTTT. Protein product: CASTLSNQPQHF.

The CDR3 DNA sequence: TGTGCCAGCAGTTACGAGGGACAAGGGACTGAAGCTTTCTTT. It encodes CASSYEGQGTEAFF. The chain joins TRBV6-5 to TRBJ1-1; tentative D call: TRBD1 (6 bases). Germline V gene lookup returns CDR1 MNHEY and CDR2 SVGAGI. This CDR3 contains 14 residues. V was pared by 2 bases and J by 5 bases, with 12 bases between.

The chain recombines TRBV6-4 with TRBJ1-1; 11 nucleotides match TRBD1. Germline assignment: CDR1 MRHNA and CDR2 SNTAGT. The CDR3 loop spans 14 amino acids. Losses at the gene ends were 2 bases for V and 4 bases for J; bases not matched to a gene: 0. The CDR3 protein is CASSDGQGATEAFF. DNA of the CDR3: TGTGCCAGCAGTGACGGACAGGGGGCCACTGAAGCTTTCTTT.

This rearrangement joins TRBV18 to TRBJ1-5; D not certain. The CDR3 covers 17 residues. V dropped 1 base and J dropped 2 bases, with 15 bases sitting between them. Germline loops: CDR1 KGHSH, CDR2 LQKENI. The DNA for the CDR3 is TGTGCCAGCTCACCACGCCAGGCAAAGGAGGGCAATCAGCCCCAGCATTTT. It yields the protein CASSPRQAKEGNQPQHF.

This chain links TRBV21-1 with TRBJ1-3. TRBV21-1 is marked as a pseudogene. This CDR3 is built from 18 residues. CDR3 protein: CASSKGDPRGAPRNTIYF. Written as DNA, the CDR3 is TGTGCCAGCAGCAAAGGAGACCCGCGAGGGGCCCCCCGAAACACCATATATTTT.

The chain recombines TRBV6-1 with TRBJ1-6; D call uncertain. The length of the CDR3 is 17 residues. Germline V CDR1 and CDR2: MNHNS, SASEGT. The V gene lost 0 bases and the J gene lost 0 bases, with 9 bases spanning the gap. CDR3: CASSEAFVSSYNSPLHF. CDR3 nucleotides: TGTGCCAGCAGTGAAGCGTTTGTGAGCTCCTATAATTCACCCCTCCACTTT.